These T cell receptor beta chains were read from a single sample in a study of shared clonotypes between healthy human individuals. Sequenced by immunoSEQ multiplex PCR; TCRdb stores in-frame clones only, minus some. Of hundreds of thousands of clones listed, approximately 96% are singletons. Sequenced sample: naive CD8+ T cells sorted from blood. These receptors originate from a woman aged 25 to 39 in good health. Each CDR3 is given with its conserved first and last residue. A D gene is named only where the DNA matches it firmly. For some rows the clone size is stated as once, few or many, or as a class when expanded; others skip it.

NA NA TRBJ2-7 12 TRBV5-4 TGTGCCAGCAGCTTGGGGGGTGAGGAGCAGTACTTC CASSLGGEEQYF
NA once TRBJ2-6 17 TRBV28 TGTGCCAGCAGTTTCCTCGACGGGATCTCTGGGGCCAACGTCCTGACTTTC CASSFLDGISGANVLTF
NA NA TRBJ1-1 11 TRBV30 TGTGCCTGGAGTCACGCCACTGAAGCTTTCTTT CAWSHATEAFF
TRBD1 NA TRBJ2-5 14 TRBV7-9 TGTGCCAGCAGCTCCAGGACAGGGGAAGAGACCCAGTACTTC CASSSRTGEETQYF
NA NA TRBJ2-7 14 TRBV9 TGTGCCAGCAGCGTAGAGGCAGGACCCTACGAGCAGTACTTC CASSVEAGPYEQYF
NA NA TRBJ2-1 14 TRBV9 TGTGCCAGCAGCGTAGAGGATAATAACAATGAGCAGTTCTTC CASSVEDNNNEQFF
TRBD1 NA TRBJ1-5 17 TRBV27 TGTGCCAGCAGTTTAAGCCCGTTCCCAGGGGGCACTCAGCCCCAGCATTTT CASSLSPFPGGTQPQHF
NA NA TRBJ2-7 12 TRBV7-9 TGTGCCAGCAGCTCGTCCCCCATTGAGCAGTACTTC CASSSSPIEQYF
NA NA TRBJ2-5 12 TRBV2 TGTGCCAGCAGGGGGGATCGAGAGACCCAGTACTTC CASRGDRETQYF
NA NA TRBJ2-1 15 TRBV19 TGTGCCAGTAGGTCGGTTAAGGTCAGCGCCAAGGAGCAGTTCTTC CASRSVKVSAKEQFF
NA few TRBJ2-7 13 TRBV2 TGTGCCAGCAGGGACTCGCCCTCCTACGAGCAGTACTTC CASRDSPSYEQYF
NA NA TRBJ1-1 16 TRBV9 TGTGCCAGCAGCGGGAACTCAGAGGATCTGAACACTGAAGCTTTCTTT CASSGNSEDLNTEAFF
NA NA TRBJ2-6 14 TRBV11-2 TGTGCCAGCACCCCGTTGACAGGGGCCAACGTCCTGACTTTC CASTPLTGANVLTF
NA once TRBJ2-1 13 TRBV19 TGTGCCAGTAGTACGGGACTCGCATATGAGCAGTTCTTC CASSTGLAYEQFF
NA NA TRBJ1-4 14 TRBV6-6 TGTGCCAGCAGTTACGGGCCTACTAATGAAAAACTGTTTTTT CASSYGPTNEKLFF
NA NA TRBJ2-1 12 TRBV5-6 TGTGCCAGCAGCCACATGGACAATGAGCAGTTCTTC CASSHMDNEQFF
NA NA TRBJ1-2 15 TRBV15 TGTGCCACCAGCAGAACGCGGGGGCAATCTATGGGCTACACCTTC CATSRTRGQSMGYTF
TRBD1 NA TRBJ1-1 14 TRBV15 TGTGCCACCAGACCCACAGGGGTGAACACTGAAGCTTTCTTT CATRPTGVNTEAFF
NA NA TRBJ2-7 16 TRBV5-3 TGTGCCAGCTCGTTGGGCAAAGCCAGGCACTCCTACGAGCAGTACTTC CASSLGKARHSYEQYF
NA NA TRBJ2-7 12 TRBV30 TGTGCCTGGAGTGTATCGGGTAACGAGCAGTACTTC CAWSVSGNEQYF
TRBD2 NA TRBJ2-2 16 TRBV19 TGTGCCAGTAGTATAGACCGGGAGGGCCTTTGGGGGGAGCTGTTTTTT CASSIDREGLWGELFF
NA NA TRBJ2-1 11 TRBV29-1 TGCAGCGTTGACGATTACAATGAGCAGTTCTTC CSVDDYNEQFF
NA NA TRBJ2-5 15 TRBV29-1 TGCAGCGTTGAAGTGGATGGTCCCTTCCAAGAGACCCAGTACTTC CSVEVDGPFQETQYF
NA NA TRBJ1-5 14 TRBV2 TGTGCCAGCAGTGTAAGTCCACTAAATCAGCCCCAGCATTTT CASSVSPLNQPQHF
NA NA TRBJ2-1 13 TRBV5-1 TGCGCCAGCAGCTCGGACACTTACAATGAGCAGTTCTTC CASSSDTYNEQFF
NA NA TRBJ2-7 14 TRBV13 TGTGCCAGCAGCTTAGGCGCCAGCTCCTACGAGCAGTACTTC CASSLGASSYEQYF
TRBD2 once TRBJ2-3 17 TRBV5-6 TGTGCCAGCAGCTTGGCGACTAGCGGGAGGGCCCCAGATACGCAGTATTTT CASSLATSGRAPDTQYF
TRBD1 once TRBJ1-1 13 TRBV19 TGTGCCAGTAGTCTACAGGGGGACACTGAAGCTTTCTTT CASSLQGDTEAFF
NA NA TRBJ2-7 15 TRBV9 TGTGCCAGCAGCTCCGGGGGTCAGGCCTCCTACGAGCAGTACTTC CASSSGGQASYEQYF
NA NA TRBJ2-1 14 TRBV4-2 TGTGCCAGCAGCCGGACGAAGTCCTACAATGAGCAGTTCTTC CASSRTKSYNEQFF
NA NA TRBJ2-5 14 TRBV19 TGTGCCAGTAGTATAGTCCCGGGAGTGGAGACCCAGTACTTC CASSIVPGVETQYF
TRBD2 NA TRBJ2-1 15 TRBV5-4 TGTGCCAGCAGCTTGTACCGGGAGGGCCTGAGTGAGCAGTTCTTC CASSLYREGLSEQFF
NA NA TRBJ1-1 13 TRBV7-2 TGTGCCAGCAGCCAGACGGTGAACACTGAAGCTTTCTTT CASSQTVNTEAFF
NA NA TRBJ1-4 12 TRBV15 TGTGCCACCAGCAGAGGTGAAGGGAAACTGTTTTTT CATSRGEGKLFF
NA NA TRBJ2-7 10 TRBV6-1 TGTGCCAGCAACGCCTACGAGCAGTACTTC CASNAYEQYF
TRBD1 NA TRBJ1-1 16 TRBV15 TGTGCCACCAGCAGAGATCGGGACAGGGGGAGCACTGAAGCTTTCTTT CATSRDRDRGSTEAFF
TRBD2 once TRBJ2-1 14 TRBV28 TGTGCCAGTAGTGGACTAGCGGTCTACAATGAGCAGTTCTTC CASSGLAVYNEQFF
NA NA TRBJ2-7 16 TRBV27 TGTGCCAGCAGTTTAGAATACCGGGGCTCTTACTACGAGCAGTACTTC CASSLEYRGSYYEQYF
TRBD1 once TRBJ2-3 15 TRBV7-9 TGTGCCAGCAGCTGGTTACAGGGGAGCACAGATACGCAGTATTTT CASSWLQGSTDTQYF
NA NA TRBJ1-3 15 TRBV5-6 TGTGCCAGCAGCTTGCAGGGGTTCGCTGGAAACACCATATATTTT CASSLQGFAGNTIYF
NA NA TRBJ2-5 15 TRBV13 TGTGCCAGCAGCTCCGCCGGGACGTTTAAGGAGACCCAGTACTTC CASSSAGTFKETQYF
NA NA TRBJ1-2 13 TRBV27 TGTGCCAGCAGTTTGGGGGGGCCCTATGGCTACACCTTC CASSLGGPYGYTF
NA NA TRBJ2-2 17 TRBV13 TGTGCCAGCAGCTCCCATTATAGCGGAACGAACACCGGGGAGCTGTTTTTT CASSSHYSGTNTGELFF
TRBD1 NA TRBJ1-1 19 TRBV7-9 TGTGCCAGCGGGGTGGGTTTGACAGGGCCAGGAGGGGGCAGGGCTGAAGCTTTCTTT CASGVGLTGPGGGRAEAFF
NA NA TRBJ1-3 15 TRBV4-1 TGCGCCAGCAGCCAATCGGCGAAGTCTGGAAACACCATATATTTT CASSQSAKSGNTIYF
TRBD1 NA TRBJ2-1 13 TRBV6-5 TGTGCCAGTGGACAGGGGGTGAACAATGAGCAGTTCTTC CASGQGVNNEQFF
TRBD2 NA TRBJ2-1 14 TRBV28 TGTGCCAGTAGACTAGCGTCCTCAGGGCGCGAGCAGTTCTTC CASRLASSGREQFF
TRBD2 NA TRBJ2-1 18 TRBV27 TGTGCCAGCAGTTTATATCGACTAGCGGGAGTCGGGGGCAATGAGCAGTTCTTC CASSLYRLAGVGGNEQFF
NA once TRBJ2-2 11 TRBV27 TGTGCCAGCAGTTTCGTGGGGGAGCTGTTTTTT CASSFVGELFF
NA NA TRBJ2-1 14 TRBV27 TGTGCCAGCAGTTTCGGGACCACAAACAATGAGCAGTTCTTC CASSFGTTNNEQFF
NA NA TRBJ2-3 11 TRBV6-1 TGTGCCAGCACCCCGGGGAGTACGCAGTATTTT CASTPGSTQYF
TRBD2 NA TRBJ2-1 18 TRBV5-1 TGCGCCAGCAGCTTGGACCGCCTAGCGGGAGGCCCATCCGGTGAGCAGTTCTTC CASSLDRLAGGPSGEQFF
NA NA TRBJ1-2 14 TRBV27 TGTGCCAGCAGTTTTACAACGCGAGGCTATGGCTACACCTTC CASSFTTRGYGYTF
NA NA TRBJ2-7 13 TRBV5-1 TGCGCCAGCAGCTTCGTCCCGGCGTACGAGCAGTACTTC CASSFVPAYEQYF
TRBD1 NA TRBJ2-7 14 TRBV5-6 TGTGCCAGCAGCTTCCGGGACAGGGACTACGAGCAGTACTTC CASSFRDRDYEQYF